This record looks at one T cell receptor (beta chain) sequence and its context. Its target is unknown. CDR1 is MNHNY and CDR2 is SVGAGI in the germline V gene (reference sequence). Trimming removed 5 bases from V and 14 bases from J; junction bases left unmatched: 3. The CDR3 loop spans 11 amino acids. The record originates from a study of OX40 agonist ivuxolimab in advanced cancers. Study details: From roughly 20 to 90 years was the age range, with a mean of about 56 years, and 65% to 90% were male. There were three patients with partial responses, one having hepatocellular carcinoma and two cutaneous melanoma.

Peripheral blood came from all dose cohorts at three timepoints. Whole-study findings and limits: Dosing at 0.1 to 3.0 mg/kg was accompanied by clonal expansion of CD4+ and CD8+ blood T cells by week 6.

Assay: immunoSEQ multiplex PCR; the TCRdb copy retains only in-frame clones and omits some. The repertoire holds around 80,000 clones, with over 85% as singletons. The receptor's source is an adult with an advanced solid tumor such as melanoma, head and neck, liver or kidney cancer. The sample was CD4+ or CD8+ T cells sorted from blood, taken in a trial of the OX40 agonist ivuxolimab. The chain joins TRBV6-6 to TRBJ1-6; 7 bases align to TRBD1. The CDR3 loop is CASSKGQALHF. The CDR3 coding sequence is TGTGCCAGCAGTAAAGGACAGGCCCTCCACTTT.